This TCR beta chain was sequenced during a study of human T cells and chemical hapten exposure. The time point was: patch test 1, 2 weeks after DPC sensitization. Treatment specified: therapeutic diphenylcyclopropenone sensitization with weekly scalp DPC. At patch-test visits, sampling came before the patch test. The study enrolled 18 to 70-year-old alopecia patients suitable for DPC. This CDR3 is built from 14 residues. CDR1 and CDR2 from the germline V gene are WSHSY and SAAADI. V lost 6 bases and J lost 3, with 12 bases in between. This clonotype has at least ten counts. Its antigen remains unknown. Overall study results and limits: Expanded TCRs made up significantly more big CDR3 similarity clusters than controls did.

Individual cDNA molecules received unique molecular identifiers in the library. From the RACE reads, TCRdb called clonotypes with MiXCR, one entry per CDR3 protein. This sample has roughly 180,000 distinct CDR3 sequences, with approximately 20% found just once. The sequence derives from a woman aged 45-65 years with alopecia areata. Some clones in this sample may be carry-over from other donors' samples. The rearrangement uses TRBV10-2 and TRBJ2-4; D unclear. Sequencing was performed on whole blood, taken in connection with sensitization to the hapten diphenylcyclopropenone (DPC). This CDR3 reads CASSLQDLKNIQYF. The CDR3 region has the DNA TGCGCCAGCAGCCTCCAGGACCTCAAAAACATTCAGTACTTC.